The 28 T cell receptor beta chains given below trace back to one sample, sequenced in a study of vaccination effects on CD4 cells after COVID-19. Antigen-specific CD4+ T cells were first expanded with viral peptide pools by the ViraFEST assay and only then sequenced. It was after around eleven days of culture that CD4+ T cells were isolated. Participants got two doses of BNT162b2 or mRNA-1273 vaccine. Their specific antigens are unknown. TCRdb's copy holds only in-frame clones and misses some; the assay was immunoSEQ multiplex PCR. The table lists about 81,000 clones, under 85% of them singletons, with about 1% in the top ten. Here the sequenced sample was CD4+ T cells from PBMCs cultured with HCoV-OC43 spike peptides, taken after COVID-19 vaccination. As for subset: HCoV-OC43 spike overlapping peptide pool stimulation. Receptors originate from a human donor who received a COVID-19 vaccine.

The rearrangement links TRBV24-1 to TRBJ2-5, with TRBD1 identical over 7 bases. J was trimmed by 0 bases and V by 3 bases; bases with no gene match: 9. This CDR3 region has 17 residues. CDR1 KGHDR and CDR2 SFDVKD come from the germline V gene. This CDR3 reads CATSDPRGQRNQETQYF. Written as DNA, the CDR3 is TGTGCCACCAGTGATCCCCGGGGACAGAGAAACCAAGAGACCCAGTACTTC.

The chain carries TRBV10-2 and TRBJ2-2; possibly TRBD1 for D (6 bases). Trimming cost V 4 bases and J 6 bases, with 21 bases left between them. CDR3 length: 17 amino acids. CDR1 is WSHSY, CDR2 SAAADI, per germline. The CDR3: CASSGARTASGAGELFF. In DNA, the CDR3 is TGCGCCAGCAGTGGGGCACGGACAGCTTCGGGTGCCGGGGAGCTGTTTTTT.

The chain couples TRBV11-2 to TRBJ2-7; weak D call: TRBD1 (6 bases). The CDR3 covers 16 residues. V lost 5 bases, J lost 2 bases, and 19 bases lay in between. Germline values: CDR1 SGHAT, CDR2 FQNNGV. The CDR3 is CASSHRSGALAYEQYV. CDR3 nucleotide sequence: TGTGCCAGCAGCCACCGATCAGGGGCCTTAGCCTACGAGCAGTACGTC.

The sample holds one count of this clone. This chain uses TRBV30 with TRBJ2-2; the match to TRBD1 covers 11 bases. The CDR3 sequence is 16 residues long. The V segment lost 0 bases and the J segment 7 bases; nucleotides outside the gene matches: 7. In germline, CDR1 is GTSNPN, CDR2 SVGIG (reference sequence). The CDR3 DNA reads TGTGCCTGGAGTGTACGGGGACAGGGGGATAGCGGGGAGCTGTTTTTT. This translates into CAWSVRGQGDSGELFF.

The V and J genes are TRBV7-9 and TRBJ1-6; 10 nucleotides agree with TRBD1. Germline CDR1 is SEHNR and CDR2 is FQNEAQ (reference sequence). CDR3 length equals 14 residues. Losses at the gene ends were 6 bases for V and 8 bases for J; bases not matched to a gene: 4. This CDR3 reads CASRYGTGDSPLHF. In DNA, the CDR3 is TGTGCCAGCAGATACGGGACAGGGGATTCACCCCTCCACTTT.

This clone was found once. CDR3 loop: CASSQNYGGVYEQYV. The CDR3 coding sequence is TGCGCCAGCAGCCAAAATTATGGGGGGGTCTACGAGCAGTACGTC. This chain links TRBV4-1 with TRBJ2-7, with TRBD2 identical over 7 bases. The V gene's germline CDR1 is MGHRA and CDR2 YSYEKL. The CDR3 has 15 amino acids. V was clipped by 2 bases and J by 3 bases; unmatched bases: 7.

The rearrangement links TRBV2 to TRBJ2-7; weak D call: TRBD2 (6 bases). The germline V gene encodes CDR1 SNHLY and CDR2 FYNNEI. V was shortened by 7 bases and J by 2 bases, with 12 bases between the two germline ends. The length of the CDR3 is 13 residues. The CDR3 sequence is CASTRDGPYEQYV. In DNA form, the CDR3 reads TGTGCCAGCACGCGGGACGGACCCTACGAGCAGTACGTC.

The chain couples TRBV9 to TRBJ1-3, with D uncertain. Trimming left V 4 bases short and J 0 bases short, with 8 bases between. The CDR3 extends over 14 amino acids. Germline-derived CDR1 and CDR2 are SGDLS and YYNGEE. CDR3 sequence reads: CASSLGLSGNTIYF. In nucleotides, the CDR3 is TGTGCCAGCAGCTTAGGACTCTCTGGAAACACCATATATTTT.

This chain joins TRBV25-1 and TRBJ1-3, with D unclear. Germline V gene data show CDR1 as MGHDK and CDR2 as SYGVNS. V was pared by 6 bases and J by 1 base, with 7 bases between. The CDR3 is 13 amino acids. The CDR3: CASRDLSGNTIYF. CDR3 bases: TGTGCCAGCAGGGATCTTTCTGGAAACACCATATATTTT. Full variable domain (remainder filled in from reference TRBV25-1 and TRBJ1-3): EADIYQTPRYLVIGTGKKITLECSQTMGHDKMYWYQQDPGMELHLIHYSYGVNSTEKGDLSSESTVSRIRTEHFPLTLESARPSHTSQYLCASRDLSGNTIYFGEGSWLTVV.

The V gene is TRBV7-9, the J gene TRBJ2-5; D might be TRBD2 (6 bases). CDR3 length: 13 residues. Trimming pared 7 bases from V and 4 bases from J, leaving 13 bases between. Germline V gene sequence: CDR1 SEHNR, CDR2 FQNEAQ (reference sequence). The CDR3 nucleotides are TGTGCCAGCACCCGGGGTAGCGGAGAGACCCAGTACTTC. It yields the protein CASTRGSGETQYF.

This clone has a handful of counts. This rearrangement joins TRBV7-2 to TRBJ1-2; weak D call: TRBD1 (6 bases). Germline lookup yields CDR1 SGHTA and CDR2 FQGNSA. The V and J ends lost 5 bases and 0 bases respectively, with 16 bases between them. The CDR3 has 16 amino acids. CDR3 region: CASSLGGTQANYGYTF. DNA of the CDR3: TGTGCCAGCAGCCTTGGGGGGACACAAGCTAACTATGGCTACACCTTC.

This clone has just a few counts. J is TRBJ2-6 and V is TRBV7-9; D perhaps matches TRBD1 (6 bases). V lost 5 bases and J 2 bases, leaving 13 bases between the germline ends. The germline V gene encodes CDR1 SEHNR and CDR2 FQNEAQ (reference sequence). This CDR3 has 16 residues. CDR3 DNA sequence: TGTGCCAGCAGCCTAGAAAACAGGGCTGGGGCCAACGTCCTGACTTTC. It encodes CASSLENRAGANVLTF.

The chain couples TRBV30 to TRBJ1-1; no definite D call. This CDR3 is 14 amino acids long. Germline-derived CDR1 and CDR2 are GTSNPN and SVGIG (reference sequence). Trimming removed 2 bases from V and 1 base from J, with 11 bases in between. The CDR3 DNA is TGTGCCTGGAGTTATTCTCGGGGGAACACTGAAGCTTTCTTT. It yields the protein CAWSYSRGNTEAFF. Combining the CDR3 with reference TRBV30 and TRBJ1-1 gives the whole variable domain SQTIHQWPATLVQPVGSPLSLECTVEGTSNPNLYWYRQAAGRGLQLLFYSVGIGQISSEVPQNLSASRPQDRQFILSSKKLLLSDSGFYLCAWSYSRGNTEAFFGQGTRLTVV.

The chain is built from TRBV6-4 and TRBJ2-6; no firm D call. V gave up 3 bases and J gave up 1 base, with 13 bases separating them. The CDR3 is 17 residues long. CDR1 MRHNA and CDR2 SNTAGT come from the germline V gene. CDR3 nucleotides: TGTGCCAGCAGTGAACGGGTCAGGTTGTCTGGGGCCAACGTCCTGACTTTC. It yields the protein CASSERVRLSGANVLTF.

The CDR3 here is CASSLGQGAGTGELFF. The CDR3 nucleotides are TGCGCCAGCAGCTTGGGACAGGGGGCAGGCACCGGGGAGCTGTTTTTT. The genes are TRBV5-1 and TRBJ2-2; 10 nucleotides align to TRBD1. The J segment lost 4 bases and the V segment lost 0 bases, leaving 3 bases of the junction unmatched. The CDR3 sequence is 16 residues long. CDR1 and CDR2 from the germline V gene are SGHRS and YFSETQ.

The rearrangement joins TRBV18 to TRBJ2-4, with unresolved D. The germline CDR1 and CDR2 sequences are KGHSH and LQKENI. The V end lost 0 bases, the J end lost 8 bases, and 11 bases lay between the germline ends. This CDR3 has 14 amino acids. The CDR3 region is CASSPPGTQDIQYF. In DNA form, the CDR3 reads TGTGCCAGCTCACCACCGGGAACCCAAGACATTCAGTACTTC.

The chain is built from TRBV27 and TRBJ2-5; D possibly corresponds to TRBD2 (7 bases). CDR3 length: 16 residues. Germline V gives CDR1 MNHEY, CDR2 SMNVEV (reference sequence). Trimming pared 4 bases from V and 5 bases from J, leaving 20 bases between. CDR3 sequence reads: CASSSVLGRGKETQYF. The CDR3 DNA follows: TGTGCCAGCAGTTCCGTCTTGGGGAGGGGGAAGGAGACCCAGTACTTC.

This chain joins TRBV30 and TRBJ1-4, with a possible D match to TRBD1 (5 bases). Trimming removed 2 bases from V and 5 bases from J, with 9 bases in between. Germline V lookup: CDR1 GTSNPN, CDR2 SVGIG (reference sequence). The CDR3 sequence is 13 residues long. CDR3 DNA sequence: TGTGCCTGGAGTCGGGACTCAAATGAAAAACTGTTTTTT. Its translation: CAWSRDSNEKLFF.

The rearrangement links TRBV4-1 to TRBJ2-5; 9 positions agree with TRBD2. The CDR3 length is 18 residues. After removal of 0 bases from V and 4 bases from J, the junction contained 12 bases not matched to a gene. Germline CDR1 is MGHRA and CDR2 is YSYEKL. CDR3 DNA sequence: TGCGCCAGCAGCCAAGATTCGTCGGCTAGCGGGGTACTAGAGACCCAGTACTTC. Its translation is CASSQDSSASGVLETQYF.

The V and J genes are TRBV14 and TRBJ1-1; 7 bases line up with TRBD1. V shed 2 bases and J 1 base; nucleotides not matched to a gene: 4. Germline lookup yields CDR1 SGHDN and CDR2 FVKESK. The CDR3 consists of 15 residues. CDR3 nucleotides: TGTGCCAGCAGCCAAATCAGGGGGAAGAACACTGAAGCTTTCTTT. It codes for CASSQIRGKNTEAFF.

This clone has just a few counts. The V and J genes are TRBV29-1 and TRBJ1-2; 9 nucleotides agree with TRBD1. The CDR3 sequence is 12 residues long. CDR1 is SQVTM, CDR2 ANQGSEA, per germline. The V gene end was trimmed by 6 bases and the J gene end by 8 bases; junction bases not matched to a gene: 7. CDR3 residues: CSVSTGGDGYTF. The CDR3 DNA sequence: TGCAGCGTGTCGACAGGGGGGGACGGCTACACCTTC. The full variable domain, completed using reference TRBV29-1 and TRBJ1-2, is SAVISQKPSRDICQRGTSLTIQCQVDSQVTMMFWYRQQPGQSLTLIATANQGSEATYESGFVIDKFPISRPNLTFSTLTVSNMSPEDSSIYLCSVSTGGDGYTFGSGTRLTVV.

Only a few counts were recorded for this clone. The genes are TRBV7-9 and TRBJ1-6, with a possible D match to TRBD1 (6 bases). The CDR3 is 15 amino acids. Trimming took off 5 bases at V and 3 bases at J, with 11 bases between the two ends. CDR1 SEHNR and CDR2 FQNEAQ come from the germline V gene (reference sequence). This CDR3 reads CASSLRGGYNSPLHF. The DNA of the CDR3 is TGTGCCAGCAGCCTCAGGGGAGGCTATAATTCACCCCTCCACTTT.

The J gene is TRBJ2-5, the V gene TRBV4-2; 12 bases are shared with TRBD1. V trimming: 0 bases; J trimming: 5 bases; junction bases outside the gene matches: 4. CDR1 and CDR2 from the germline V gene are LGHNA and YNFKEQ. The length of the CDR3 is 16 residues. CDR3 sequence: CASSQDGTGGFETQYF. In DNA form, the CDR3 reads TGTGCCAGCAGCCAAGACGGGACAGGGGGCTTTGAGACCCAGTACTTC.

The CDR3 loop reads CAISEKGLNTGELFF. The CDR3 DNA is TGTGCCATCAGTGAGAAGGGACTTAACACCGGGGAGCTGTTTTTT. This chain connects TRBV10-3 to TRBJ2-2; D is possibly TRBD2 (6 bases). Germline V gene sequence: CDR1 ENHRY, CDR2 SYGVKD. Trimming took off 2 bases at V and 2 bases at J, with 9 bases between the two ends. This CDR3 has 15 amino acids.

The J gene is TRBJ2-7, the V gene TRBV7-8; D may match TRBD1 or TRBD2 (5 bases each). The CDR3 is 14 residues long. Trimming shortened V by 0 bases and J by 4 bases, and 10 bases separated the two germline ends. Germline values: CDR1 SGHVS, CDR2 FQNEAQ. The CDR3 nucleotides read TGTGCCAGCAGCTTAGCGCAGGGACCATACGAGCAGTACGTC. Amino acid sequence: CASSLAQGPYEQYV.

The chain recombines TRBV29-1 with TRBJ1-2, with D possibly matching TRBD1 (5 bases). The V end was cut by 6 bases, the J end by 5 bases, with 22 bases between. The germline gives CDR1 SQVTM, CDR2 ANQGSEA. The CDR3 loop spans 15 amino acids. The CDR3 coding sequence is TGCAGCGTCCGAGGGGAGTCTCGGAACGGTTATGGCTACACCTTC. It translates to CSVRGESRNGYGYTF.

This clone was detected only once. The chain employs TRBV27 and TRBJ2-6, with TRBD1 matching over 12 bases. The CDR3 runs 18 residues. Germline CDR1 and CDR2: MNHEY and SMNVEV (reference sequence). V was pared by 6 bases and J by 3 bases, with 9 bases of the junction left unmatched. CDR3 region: CASRGQGARAGGANVLTF. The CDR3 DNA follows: TGTGCCAGCAGGGGACAGGGGGCGCGGGCAGGTGGGGCCAACGTCCTGACTTTC.

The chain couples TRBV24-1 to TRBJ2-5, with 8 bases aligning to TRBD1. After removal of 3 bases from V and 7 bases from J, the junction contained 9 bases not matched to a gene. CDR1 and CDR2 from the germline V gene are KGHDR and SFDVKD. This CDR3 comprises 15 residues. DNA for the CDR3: TGTGCCACCAGTGATCCCGGGACAGGTATTGGGACCCAGTACTTC. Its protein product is CATSDPGTGIGTQYF.